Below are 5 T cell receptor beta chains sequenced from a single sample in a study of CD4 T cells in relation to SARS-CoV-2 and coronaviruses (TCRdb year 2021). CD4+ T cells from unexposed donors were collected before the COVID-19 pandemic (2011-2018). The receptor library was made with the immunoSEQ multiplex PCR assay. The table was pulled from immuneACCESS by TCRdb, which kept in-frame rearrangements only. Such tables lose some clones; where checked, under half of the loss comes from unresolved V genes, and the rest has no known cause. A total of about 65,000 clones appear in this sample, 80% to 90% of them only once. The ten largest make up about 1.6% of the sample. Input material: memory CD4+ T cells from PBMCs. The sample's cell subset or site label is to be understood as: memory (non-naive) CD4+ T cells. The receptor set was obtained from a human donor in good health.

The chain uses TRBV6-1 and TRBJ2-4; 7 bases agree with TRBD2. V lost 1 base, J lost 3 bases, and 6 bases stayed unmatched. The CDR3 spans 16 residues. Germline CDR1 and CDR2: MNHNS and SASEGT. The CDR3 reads CASSEEGGIVKNIQYF. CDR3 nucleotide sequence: TGTGCCAGCAGTGAAGAGGGAGGGATCGTCAAAAACATTCAGTACTTC.

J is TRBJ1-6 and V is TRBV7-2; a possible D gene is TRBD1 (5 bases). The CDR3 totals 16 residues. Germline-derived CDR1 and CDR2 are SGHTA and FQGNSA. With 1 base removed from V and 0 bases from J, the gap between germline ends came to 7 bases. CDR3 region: CASSLGGSSYNSPLHF. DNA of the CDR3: TGTGCCAGCAGCTTAGGGGGGAGCTCCTATAATTCACCCCTCCACTTT. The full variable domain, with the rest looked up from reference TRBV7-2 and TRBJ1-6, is GAGVSQSPSNKVTEKGKDVELRCDPISGHTALYWYRQSLGQGLEFLIYFQGNSAPDKSGLPSDRFSAERTGGSVSTLTIQRTQQEDSAVYLCASSLGGSSYNSPLHFGNGTRLTVT.

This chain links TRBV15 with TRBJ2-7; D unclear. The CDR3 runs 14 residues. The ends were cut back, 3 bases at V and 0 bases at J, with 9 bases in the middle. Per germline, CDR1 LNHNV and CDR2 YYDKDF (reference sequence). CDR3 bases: TGTGCCACCAGCAGGGACGCCGACTCCTACGAGCAGTACTTC. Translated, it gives CATSRDADSYEQYF.

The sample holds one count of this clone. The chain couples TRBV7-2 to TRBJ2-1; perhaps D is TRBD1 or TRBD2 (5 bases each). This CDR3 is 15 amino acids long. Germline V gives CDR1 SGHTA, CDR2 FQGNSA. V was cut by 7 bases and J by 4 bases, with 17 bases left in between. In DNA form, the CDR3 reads TGTGCCAGCAAGCTCGGGACCGCGTTTTACAATGAGCAGTTCTTC. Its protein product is CASKLGTAFYNEQFF.

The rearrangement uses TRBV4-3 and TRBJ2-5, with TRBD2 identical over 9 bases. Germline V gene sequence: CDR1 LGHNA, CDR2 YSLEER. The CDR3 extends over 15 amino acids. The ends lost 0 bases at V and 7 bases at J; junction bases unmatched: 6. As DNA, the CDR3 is TGCGCCAGCAGCCAAGAGTCAAGACTAGCGGCGACCCAGTACTTC. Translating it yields CASSQESRLAATQYF.